This TCR beta chain was recorded in a study of T cells after yellow fever vaccination. Study-wide results and caveats: Weaker, the secondary response peaked sooner, at day 5 versus 15. Among primary-vaccination clones, most reappeared after the booster, at almost 98% for CD4 and approximately 88% for CD8.

Template switching by 5'RACE produced TCR cDNA, adding a universal primer site and UMIs. From the 5' RACE reads, TCRdb called clonotypes with MiXCR, one entry per CDR3 protein. The sample holds approximately 120,000 distinct CDR3 sequences, under 9% seen once. This clonotype occurred a few times. The antigen remains undetermined. Germline lookup yields CDR1 MGHRA and CDR2 YSYEKL. This CDR3 has 15 residues. The V gene lost 3 bases and the J gene lost 1 base, with 9 bases spanning the gap. This receptor was taken from a man between 18 and 29 years old who received the YFV17D yellow fever vaccine. The chain carries TRBV4-1 and TRBJ2-2; D possibly corresponds to TRBD1 (6 bases). Sequencing used CD8+ T cells sorted from PBMCs, obtained on the day of the yellow fever booster vaccination. The CDR3 loop is CASSHGTKNTGELFF. CDR3 nucleotides: TGCGCCAGCAGCCATGGGACAAAGAACACCGGGGAGCTGTTTTTT.